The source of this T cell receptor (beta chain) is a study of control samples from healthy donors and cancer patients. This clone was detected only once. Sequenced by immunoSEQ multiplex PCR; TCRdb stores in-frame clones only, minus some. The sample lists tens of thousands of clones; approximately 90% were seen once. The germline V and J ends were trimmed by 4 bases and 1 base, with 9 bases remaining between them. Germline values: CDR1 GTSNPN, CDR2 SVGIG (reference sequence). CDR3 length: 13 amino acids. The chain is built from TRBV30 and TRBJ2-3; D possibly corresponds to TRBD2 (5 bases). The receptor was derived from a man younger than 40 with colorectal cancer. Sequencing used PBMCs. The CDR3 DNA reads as TGTGCCTGGACGAACGGGGGCACAGATACGCAGTATTTT. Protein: CAWTNGGTDTQYF.